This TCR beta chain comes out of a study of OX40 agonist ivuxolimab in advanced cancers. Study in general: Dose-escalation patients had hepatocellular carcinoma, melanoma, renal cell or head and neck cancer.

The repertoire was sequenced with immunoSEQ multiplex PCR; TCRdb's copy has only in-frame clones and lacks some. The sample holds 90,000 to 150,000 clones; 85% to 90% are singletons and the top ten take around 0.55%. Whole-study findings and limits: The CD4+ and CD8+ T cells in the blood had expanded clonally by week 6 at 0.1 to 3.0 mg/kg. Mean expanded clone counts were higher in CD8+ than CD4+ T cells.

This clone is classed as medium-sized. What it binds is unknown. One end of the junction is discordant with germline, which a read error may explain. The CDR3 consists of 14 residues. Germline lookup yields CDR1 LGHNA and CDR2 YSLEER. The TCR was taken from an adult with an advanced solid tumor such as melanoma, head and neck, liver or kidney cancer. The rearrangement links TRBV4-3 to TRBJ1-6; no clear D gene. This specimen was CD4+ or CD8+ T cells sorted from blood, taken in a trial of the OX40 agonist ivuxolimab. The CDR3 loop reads CASRQDQLNSPLHF. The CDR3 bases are TGCGCCAGCAGACAAGATCAGCTTAATTCACCCCTCCACTTT.